The 6 T cell receptor beta chains below come from one sample, sequenced in a study of breast tumors, draining lymph nodes, adjacent tissues. Samples came from axillary lymph nodes draining the breast cancer. TCRdb re-called the multiplex PCR reads through MiXCR, storing one row per CDR3 protein. This sample yields some 170,000 distinct CDR3 sequences, of which roughly 35% are seen a single time; about 3.8% belongs to the top ten. The sample taken for sequencing was axillary lymph node tissue. The receptors were gathered from a female donor with breast cancer. Some clones in this sample may be carry-over from other donors' samples.

This clonotype was recorded many times. The rearrangement joins TRBV7-3 to TRBJ1-3; 7 bases line up with TRBD1. The germline V gene encodes CDR1 SGHTA and CDR2 FQGTGA. The length of the CDR3 is 13 residues. The trim removed 7 bases at V and 2 bases at J, leaving 2 bases unmatched. CDR3 sequence reads: CASTTGAGNTIYF. The CDR3 DNA is TGTGCCAGCACCACAGGGGCTGGAAACACCATATATTTT. Drawing the rest from reference TRBV7-3 and TRBJ1-3, the complete variable domain is GAGVSQTPSNKVTEKGKYVELRCDPISGHTALYWYRQSLGQGPEFLIYFQGTGAADDSGLPNDRFFAVRPEGSVSTLKIQRTERGDSAVYLCASTTGAGNTIYFGEGSWLTVV.

Remarks on this clonotype: A read error may be the cause here, since a much bigger clone is one base away. CDR3 sequence (DNA): TGTGCCAGCAGCCCCTCCGCCCTGAGACAGGGGGAACCCACCCCTGGCACAGATACGCAGTATTTT. This codes for CASSPSALRQGEPTPGTDTQYF. This rearrangement joins TRBV6-1 to TRBJ2-3; 9 positions match TRBD1. Germline CDR1 reads MNHNS; CDR2 reads SASEGT. This CDR3 is built from 22 residues. V trimming: 6 bases; J trimming: 1 base; junction bases outside the gene matches: 26.

CDR3 in amino acids: CASSLGQVGETQYF. The CDR3 coding sequence is TGTGCCAGCAGCTTAGGACAGGTCGGAGAGACCCAGTACTTC. The chain recombines TRBV11-2 with TRBJ2-5; D perhaps matches TRBD1 (6 bases). V lost 1 base to trimming and J lost 4 bases, with 10 bases between them. The CDR3 contains 14 residues. CDR1 and CDR2 (germline): SGHAT, FQNNGV. Filled out from reference TRBV11-2 and TRBJ2-5, the complete variable domain reads EAGVAQSPRYKIIEKRQSVAFWCNPISGHATLYWYQQILGQGPKLLIQFQNNGVVDDSQLPKDRFSAERLKGVDSTLKIQPAKLEDSAVYLCASSLGQVGETQYFGPGTRLLVL.

As concerns this clonotype: The limits of the CDR3 on the DNA are not certain, so only TCRdb's listed CDR3 is given. The genes are TRBV24-1 and TRBJ2-2; the table names TRBD1, a call not compared with the DNA. Germline V gene sequence: CDR1 KGHDR, CDR2 SFDVKD. The CDR3 numbers 23 amino acids, ends counted. CDR3 sequence reads: CATSGGQAYDEQYFGPGTGELFF.

This clonotype was counted at least ten times. CDR3 sequence reads: CATGSRASGTGELFF. The CDR3 bases are TGTGCCACCGGGTCACGGGCCTCGGGGACCGGGGAGCTGTTTTTT. The chain combines TRBV3-1 with TRBJ2-2; TRBD2 might be the D (5 bases). There are 15 residues in the CDR3. Germline V CDR1 and CDR2: LGHDT, YNNKEL (reference sequence). With 10 bases removed from V and 5 bases from J, the gap between germline ends came to 20 bases.

This clonotype showed up many times. A much larger clone sits a single nucleotide away, making a read error possible. The chain couples TRBV20-1 to TRBJ1-5; the D gene is possibly TRBD1 (6 bases). The CDR3 contains 17 residues. V dropped 5 bases and J dropped 6 bases, with 26 bases sitting between them. Germline V gene lookup returns CDR1 DFQATT and CDR2 SNEGSKA (reference sequence). The CDR3 nucleotides read TGCAGTGCTCCGACAGCAGGGGTTTCGGCTATCGTTCAGCCCCAGCATTTT. Its translation is CSAPTAGVSAIVQPQHF.